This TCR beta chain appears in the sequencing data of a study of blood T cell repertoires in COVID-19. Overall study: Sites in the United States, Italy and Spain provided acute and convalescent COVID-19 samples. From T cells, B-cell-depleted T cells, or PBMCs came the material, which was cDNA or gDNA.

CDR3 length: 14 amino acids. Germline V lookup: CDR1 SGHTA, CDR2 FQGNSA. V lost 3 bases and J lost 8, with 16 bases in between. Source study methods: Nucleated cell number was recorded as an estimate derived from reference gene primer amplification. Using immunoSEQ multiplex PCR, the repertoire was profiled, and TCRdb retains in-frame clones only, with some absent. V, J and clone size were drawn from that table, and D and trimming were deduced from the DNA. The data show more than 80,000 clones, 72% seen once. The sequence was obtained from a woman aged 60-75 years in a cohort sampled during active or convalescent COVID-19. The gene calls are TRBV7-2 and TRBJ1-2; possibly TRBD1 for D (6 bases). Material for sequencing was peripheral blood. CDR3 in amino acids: CASSLRSGGLGYTF. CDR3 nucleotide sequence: TGTGCCAGCAGCTTGCGTTCGGGGGGCCTGGGCTACACCTTC.